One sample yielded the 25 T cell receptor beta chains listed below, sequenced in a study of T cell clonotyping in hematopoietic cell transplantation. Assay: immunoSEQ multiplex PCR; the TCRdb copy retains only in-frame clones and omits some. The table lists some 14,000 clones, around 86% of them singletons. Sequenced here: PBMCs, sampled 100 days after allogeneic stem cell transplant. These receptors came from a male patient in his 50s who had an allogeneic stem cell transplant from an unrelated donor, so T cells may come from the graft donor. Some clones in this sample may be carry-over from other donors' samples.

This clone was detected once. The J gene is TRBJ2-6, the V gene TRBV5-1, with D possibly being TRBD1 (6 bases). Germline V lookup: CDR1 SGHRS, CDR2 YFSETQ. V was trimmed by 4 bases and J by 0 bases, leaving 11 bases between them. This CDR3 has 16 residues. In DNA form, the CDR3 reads TGCGCCAGCAGCAACAGGGCTCTCTCTGGGGCCAACGTCCTGACTTTC. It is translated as CASSNRALSGANVLTF.

For the CDR3, the DNA is TGCAGCGTCATGATGATGAGGAGTGAAAAACTGTTTTTT. This codes for CSVMMMRSEKLFF. The chain employs TRBV29-1 and TRBJ1-4; no firm D call. Trimming shortened V by 6 bases and J by 7 bases, and 15 bases separated the two germline ends. The CDR3 contains 13 residues. Germline values: CDR1 SQVTM, CDR2 ANQGSEA.

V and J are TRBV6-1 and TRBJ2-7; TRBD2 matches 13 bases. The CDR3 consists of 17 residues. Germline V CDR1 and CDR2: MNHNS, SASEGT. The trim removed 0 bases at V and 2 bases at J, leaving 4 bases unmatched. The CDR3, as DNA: TGTGCCAGCAGTGAAGCGGGACTAGCGGGGCCCACCTACGAGCAGTACTTC. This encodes CASSEAGLAGPTYEQYF.

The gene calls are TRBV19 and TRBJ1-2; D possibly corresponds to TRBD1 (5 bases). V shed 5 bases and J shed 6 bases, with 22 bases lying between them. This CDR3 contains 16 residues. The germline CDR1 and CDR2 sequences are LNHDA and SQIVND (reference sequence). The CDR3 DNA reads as TGTGCCAGTAGTCCGCCCCGGGGGTTCGAGGGGAATGGCTACACCTTC. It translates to CASSPPRGFEGNGYTF.

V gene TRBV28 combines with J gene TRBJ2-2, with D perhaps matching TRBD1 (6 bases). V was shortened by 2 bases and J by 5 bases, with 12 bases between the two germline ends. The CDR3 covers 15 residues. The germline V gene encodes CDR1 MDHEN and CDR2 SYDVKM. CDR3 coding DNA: TGTGCCAGCAGTTTAGCCAGGGGTGGAACCGGGGAGCTGTTTTTT. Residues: CASSLARGGTGELFF.

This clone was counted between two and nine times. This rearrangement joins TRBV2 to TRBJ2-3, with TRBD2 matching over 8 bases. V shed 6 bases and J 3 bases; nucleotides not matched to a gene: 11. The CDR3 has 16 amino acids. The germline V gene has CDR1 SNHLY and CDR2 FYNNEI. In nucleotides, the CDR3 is TGTGCCAGCAGGCAAGCGGGAGTAGGGGGAACAGATACGCAGTATTTT. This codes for CASRQAGVGGTDTQYF.

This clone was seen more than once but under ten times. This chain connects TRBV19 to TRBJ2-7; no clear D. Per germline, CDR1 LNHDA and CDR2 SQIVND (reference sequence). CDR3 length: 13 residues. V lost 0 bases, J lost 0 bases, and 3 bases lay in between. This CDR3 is CASSIETSYEQYF. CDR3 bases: TGTGCCAGTAGTATAGAAACCTCCTACGAGCAGTACTTC.

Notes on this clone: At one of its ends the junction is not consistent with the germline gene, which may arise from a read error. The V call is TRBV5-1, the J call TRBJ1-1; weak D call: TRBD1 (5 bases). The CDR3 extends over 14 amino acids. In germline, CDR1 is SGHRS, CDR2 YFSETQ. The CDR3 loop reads CASSLGTFDTEAFF. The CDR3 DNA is TGCGCCAGTAGCTTAGGGACGTTCGACACTGAAGCTTTCTTT. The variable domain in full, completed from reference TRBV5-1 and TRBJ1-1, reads KAGVTQTPRYLIKTRGQQVTLSCSPISGHRSVSWYQQTPGQGLQFLFEYFSETQRNKGNFPGRFSGRQFSNSRSEMNVSTLELGDSALYLCASSLGTFDTEAFFGQGTRLTVV.

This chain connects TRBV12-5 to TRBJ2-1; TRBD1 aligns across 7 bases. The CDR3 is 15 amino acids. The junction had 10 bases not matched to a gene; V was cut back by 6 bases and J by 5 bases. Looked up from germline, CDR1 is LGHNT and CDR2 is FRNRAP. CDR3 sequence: CASGGTGELHNEQFF. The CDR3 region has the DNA TGTGCTAGTGGAGGCACAGGGGAACTACACAATGAGCAGTTCTTC.

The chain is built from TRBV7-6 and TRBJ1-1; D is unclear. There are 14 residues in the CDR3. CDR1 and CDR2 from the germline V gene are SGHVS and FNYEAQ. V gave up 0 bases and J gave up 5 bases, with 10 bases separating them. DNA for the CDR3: TGTGCCAGCAGCTTAGCGGCAATCGGGACTGAAGCTTTCTTT. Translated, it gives CASSLAAIGTEAFF.

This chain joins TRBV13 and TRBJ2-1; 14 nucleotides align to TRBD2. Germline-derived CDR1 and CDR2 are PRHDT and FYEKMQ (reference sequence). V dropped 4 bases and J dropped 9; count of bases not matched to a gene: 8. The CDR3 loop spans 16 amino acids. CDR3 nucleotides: TGTGCCAGCAGCTCCTGGACTAGCGGGAGGAGCATTGAGCAGTTCTTC. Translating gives CASSSWTSGRSIEQFF.

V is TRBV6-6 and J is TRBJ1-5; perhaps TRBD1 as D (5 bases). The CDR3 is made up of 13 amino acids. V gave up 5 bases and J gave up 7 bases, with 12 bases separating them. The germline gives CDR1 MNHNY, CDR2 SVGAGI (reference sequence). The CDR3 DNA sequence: TGTGCCAGCAGTCCGCCGGAGGGGCAGCCCCAGCATTTT. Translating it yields CASSPPEGQPQHF.

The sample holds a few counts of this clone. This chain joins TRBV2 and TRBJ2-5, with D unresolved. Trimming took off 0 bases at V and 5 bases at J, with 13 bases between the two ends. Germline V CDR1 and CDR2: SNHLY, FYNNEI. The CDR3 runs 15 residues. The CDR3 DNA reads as TGTGCCAGCAGTGAAGCCGCTGTAGGGTTGGAGACCCAGTACTTC. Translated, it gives CASSEAAVGLETQYF.

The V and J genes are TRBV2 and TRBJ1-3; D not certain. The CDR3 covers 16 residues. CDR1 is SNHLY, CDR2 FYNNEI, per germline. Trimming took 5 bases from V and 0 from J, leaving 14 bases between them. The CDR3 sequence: CASSYTGFRSGNTIYF. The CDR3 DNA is TGTGCCAGCAGTTATACGGGATTCCGCTCTGGAAACACCATATATTTT.

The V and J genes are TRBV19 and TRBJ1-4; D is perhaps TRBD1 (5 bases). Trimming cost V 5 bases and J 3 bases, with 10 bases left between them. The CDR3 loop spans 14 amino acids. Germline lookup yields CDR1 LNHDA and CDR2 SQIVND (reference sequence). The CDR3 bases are TGTGCCAGTAGTTTTCAGGGTTCTAATGAAAAACTGTTTTTT. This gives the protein CASSFQGSNEKLFF.

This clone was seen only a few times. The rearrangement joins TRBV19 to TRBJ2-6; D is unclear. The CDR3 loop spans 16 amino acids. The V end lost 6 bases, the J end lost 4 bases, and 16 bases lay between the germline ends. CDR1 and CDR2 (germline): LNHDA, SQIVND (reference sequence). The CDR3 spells CASRVADGSGANVLTF. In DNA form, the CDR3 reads TGTGCCAGTAGAGTGGCAGATGGTTCGGGGGCCAACGTCCTGACTTTC.

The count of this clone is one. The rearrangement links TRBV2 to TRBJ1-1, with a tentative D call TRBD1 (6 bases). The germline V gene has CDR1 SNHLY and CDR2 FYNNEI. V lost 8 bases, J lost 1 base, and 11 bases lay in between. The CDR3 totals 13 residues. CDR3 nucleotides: TGTGCCAGCCGACAGGAGACGAACACTGAAGCTTTCTTT. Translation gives CASRQETNTEAFF.

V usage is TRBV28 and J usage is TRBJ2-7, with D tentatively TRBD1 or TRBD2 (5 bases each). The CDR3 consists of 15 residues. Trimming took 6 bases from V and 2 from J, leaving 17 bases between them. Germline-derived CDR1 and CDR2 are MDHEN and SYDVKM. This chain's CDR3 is CASSQSGQGPYEQYF. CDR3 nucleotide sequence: TGTGCCAGCAGCCAATCGGGGCAAGGGCCCTACGAGCAGTACTTC.

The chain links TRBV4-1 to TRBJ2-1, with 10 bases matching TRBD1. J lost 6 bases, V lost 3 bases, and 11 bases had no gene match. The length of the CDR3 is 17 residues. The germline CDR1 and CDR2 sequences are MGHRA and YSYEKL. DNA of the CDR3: TGCGCCAGCAGCCATCCCCCGGACAGGGGGGATGGCAATGAGCAGTTCTTC. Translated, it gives CASSHPPDRGDGNEQFF.

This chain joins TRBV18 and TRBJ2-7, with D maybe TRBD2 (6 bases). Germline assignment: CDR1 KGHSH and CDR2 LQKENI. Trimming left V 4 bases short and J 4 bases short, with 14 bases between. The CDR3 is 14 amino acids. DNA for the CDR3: TGTGCCAGCTCACGTCCTAGCGAAGGGTACGAGCAGTACTTC. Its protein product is CASSRPSEGYEQYF.

The CDR3 coding sequence is TGTGCCAGCAGTTACAGCCAGGGGTCAGAGACCCAGTACTTC. This codes for CASSYSQGSETQYF. The chain has TRBV6-5 and TRBJ2-5; D perhaps matches TRBD1 (6 bases). Germline V lookup: CDR1 MNHEY, CDR2 SVGAGI. V was trimmed by 2 bases and J by 4 bases, leaving 11 bases between them. This CDR3 is 14 amino acids long.

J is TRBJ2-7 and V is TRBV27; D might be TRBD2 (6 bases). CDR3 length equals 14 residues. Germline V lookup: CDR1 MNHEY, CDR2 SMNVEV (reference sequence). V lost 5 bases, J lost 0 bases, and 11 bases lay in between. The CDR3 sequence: CASSLALSSYEQYF. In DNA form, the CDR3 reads TGTGCCAGCAGTCTAGCGCTCAGCTCCTACGAGCAGTACTTC.

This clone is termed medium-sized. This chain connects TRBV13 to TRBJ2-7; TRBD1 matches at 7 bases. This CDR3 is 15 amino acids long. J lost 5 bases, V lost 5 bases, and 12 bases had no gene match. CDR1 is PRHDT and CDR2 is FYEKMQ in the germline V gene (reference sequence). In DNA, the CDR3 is TGTGCCAGCAGCCCCAGACAGGGAGTGGGCCACGAGCAGTACTTC. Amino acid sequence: CASSPRQGVGHEQYF.

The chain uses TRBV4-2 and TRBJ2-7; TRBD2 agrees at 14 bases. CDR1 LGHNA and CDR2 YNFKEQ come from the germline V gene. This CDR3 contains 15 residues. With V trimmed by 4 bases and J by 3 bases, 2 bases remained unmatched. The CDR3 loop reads CASSPGLAGVYEQYF. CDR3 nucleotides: TGTGCCAGCAGCCCGGGACTAGCGGGAGTCTACGAGCAGTACTTC.

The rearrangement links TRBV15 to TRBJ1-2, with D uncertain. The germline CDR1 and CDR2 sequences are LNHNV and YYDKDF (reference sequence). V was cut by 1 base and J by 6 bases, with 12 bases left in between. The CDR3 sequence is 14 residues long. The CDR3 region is CATSRANRKDGYTF. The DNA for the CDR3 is TGTGCCACCAGCAGAGCCAATCGCAAGGATGGCTACACCTTC.